A single sample is the source of the 30 T cell receptor beta chains below, sequenced in a study of OX40 agonist ivuxolimab in advanced cancers. The method was immunoSEQ multiplex PCR; TCRdb's version includes in-frame clones alone and lacks a portion of them. Of 50,000 to 75,000 clones in the sample, around 90% are singletons; the top ten hold around 0.8%. Sequenced material: CD4+ or CD8+ T cells sorted from blood, taken in a trial of the OX40 agonist ivuxolimab. The receptors stem from an adult with an advanced solid tumor such as melanoma, head and neck, liver or kidney cancer.

The chain joins TRBV4-1 to TRBJ1-3, with D perhaps TRBD1 (5 bases). The length of the CDR3 is 14 residues. The germline V and J ends were trimmed by 7 bases and 0 bases, with 10 bases remaining between them. Per the germline V gene, CDR1 is MGHRA and CDR2 is YSYEKL. The CDR3 region is CASTETASGNTIYF. In DNA form, the CDR3 reads TGCGCCAGCACCGAGACAGCCTCTGGAAACACCATATATTTT.

The J gene is TRBJ2-7, the V gene TRBV6-1; a possible D gene is TRBD2 (5 bases). Trimming took 6 bases from V and 0 from J, leaving 15 bases between them. The CDR3 has 15 amino acids. CDR1 MNHNS and CDR2 SASEGT come from the germline V gene. The CDR3 DNA sequence: TGTGCCAGCAGCCTTTATCCGGGAAGCTCCTACGAGCAGTACTTC. Translation: CASSLYPGSSYEQYF.

The chain carries TRBV7-3 and TRBJ2-7, with 8 bases that match TRBD1. CDR1 and CDR2 (germline): SGHTA, FQGTGA. With 5 bases clipped from V and 2 bases from J, the junction kept 8 bases outside the gene matches. The CDR3 runs to 15 residues. In DNA form, the CDR3 reads TGTGCCAGCAGCCTAGGACAGGGCTCCCCCTACGAGCAGTACTTC. This encodes CASSLGQGSPYEQYF.

This rearrangement joins TRBV6-1 to TRBJ1-3, with 8 positions matching TRBD1. The germline gives CDR1 MNHNS, CDR2 SASEGT. This CDR3 comprises 14 residues. The trim removed 4 bases at V and 2 bases at J, leaving 1 base unmatched. The DNA of the CDR3 is TGTGCCAGCAGTGGGACAGGGCCTGGAAACACCATATATTTT. Translated, it gives CASSGTGPGNTIYF.

V usage is TRBV5-4 and J usage is TRBJ2-5; D gene ambiguous. The germline gives CDR1 SGHNT, CDR2 YYREEE (reference sequence). The CDR3 is 13 residues long. V lost 3 bases and J lost 0, with 6 bases in between. The CDR3 DNA reads as TGTGCCAGCAGCTCCAACTACCAAGAGACCCAGTACTTC. Protein sequence: CASSSNYQETQYF.

V gene TRBV15 combines with J gene TRBJ1-5, with D unclear. From germline, CDR1 is LNHNV and CDR2 YYDKDF (reference sequence). This CDR3 spans 14 amino acids. Trimming removed 1 base at V and 1 base at J, with 5 bases between. The CDR3 spells CATSRVFSNQPQHF. CDR3 in DNA: TGTGCCACCAGCAGAGTCTTCAGCAATCAGCCCCAGCATTTT.

This sequence joins TRBV5-4 and TRBJ2-3; 9 positions match TRBD2. The germline V gene encodes CDR1 SGHNT and CDR2 YYREEE (reference sequence). The V gene end was trimmed by 2 bases and the J gene end by 1 base; junction bases not matched to a gene: 2. CDR3 length equals 15 residues. CDR3 DNA sequence: TGTGCCAGCAGCTTTCGGACTAGCGGCACAGATACGCAGTATTTT. Its translation: CASSFRTSGTDTQYF.

This chain links TRBV5-1 with TRBJ1-1; D perhaps matches TRBD1 (5 bases). This CDR3 has 15 amino acids. With 4 bases removed from V and 2 bases from J, the gap between germline ends came to 15 bases. Germline CDR1 SGHRS, CDR2 YFSETQ. In DNA form, the CDR3 reads TGCGCCAGCAGCGATTCACGAAGGGGTAACACTGAAGCTTTCTTT. It encodes CASSDSRRGNTEAFF.

The V call is TRBV18, the J call TRBJ2-7; the match to TRBD1 covers 12 bases. V was pared by 6 bases and J by 6 bases, with 9 bases of the junction left unmatched. CDR1 is KGHSH, CDR2 LQKENI, per germline. The CDR3 covers 15 residues. The CDR3 loop is CASSPEGTGGREQYF. DNA of the CDR3: TGTGCCAGCTCCCCCGAGGGGACAGGGGGCCGCGAGCAGTACTTC.

This clone was counted once. This chain connects TRBV29-1 to TRBJ2-5; tentative D call: TRBD1 (6 bases). The CDR3 sequence is 14 residues long. The germline V gene encodes CDR1 SQVTM and CDR2 ANQGSEA. Trimming stripped 0 bases from V and 3 bases from J, with 11 bases between. CDR3 residues: CSVEDGQIKETQYF. In DNA form, the CDR3 reads TGCAGCGTTGAAGACGGACAGATAAAAGAGACCCAGTACTTC.

This sequence joins TRBV11-2 and TRBJ1-6; no clear D gene. Trimming took off 0 bases at V and 7 bases at J, with 13 bases between the two ends. CDR3 size: 16 residues. CDR1 and CDR2 (germline): SGHAT, FQNNGV. The CDR3 nucleotides are TGTGCCAGCAGCTTAGAGATCTGGGCTCTCAATTCACCCCTCCACTTT. Encoded protein: CASSLEIWALNSPLHF. Based on the CDR3 plus reference TRBV11-2 and TRBJ1-6, the full variable domain is EAGVAQSPRYKIIEKRQSVAFWCNPISGHATLYWYQQILGQGPKLLIQFQNNGVVDDSQLPKDRFSAERLKGVDSTLKIQPAKLEDSAVYLCASSLEIWALNSPLHFGNGTRLTVT.

The rearrangement joins TRBV19 to TRBJ2-6; TRBD1 might be the D (5 bases). Trimming cost V 7 bases and J 3 bases, with 22 bases left between them. The CDR3 has 18 residues. Germline values: CDR1 LNHDA, CDR2 SQIVND (reference sequence). The CDR3, as DNA: TGTGCCAGTACCGCTGGGATGGGGCGCTCCTTTGGGGCCAACGTCCTGACTTTC. Protein product: CASTAGMGRSFGANVLTF.

This clone was recorded only once. This chain uses TRBV9 with TRBJ1-3, with TRBD1 as a possible D gene (5 bases). The germline V and J ends were trimmed by 5 bases and 4 bases, with 10 bases remaining between them. The CDR3 contains 13 residues. Germline CDR1 reads SGDLS; CDR2 reads YYNGEE. CDR3 nucleotides: TGTGCCAGCAGTCGGGACGTCGGAAACACCATATATTTT. Its protein is CASSRDVGNTIYF.

The chain uses TRBV5-5 and TRBJ2-2, with 9 bases matching TRBD1. The CDR3 length is 16 residues. After removal of 4 bases from V and 5 bases from J, the junction contained 9 bases not matched to a gene. CDR1 SGHKS and CDR2 YYEKEE come from the germline V gene (reference sequence). The CDR3 sequence: CASSEPDRGLTGELFF. The CDR3 DNA is TGTGCCAGCAGCGAACCGGACAGGGGATTGACCGGGGAGCTGTTTTTT.

CDR3 residues: CASSGTGAGETQYF. CDR3 nucleotides: TGCGCCAGCTCCGGGACAGGGGCGGGGGAGACCCAGTACTTC. The chain carries TRBV10-2 and TRBJ2-5; TRBD1 agrees at 10 bases. The CDR3 loop spans 14 amino acids. Looked up from germline, CDR1 is WSHSY and CDR2 is SAAADI. Trimming cost V 8 bases and J 5 bases; bases outside gene matches: 8.

V gene TRBV5-1 combines with J gene TRBJ1-5, with D perhaps matching TRBD1 (6 bases). Trimming left V 3 bases short and J 3 bases short, with 7 bases between. Germline V lookup: CDR1 SGHRS, CDR2 YFSETQ. This CDR3 spans 13 amino acids. The CDR3 region is CASSSGVNQPQHF. The DNA for the CDR3 is TGCGCCAGCAGCTCAGGGGTCAATCAGCCCCAGCATTTT.

The genes are TRBV19 and TRBJ1-2; D unresolved. Germline CDR1 is LNHDA and CDR2 is SQIVND (reference sequence). V was shortened by 5 bases and J by 4 bases, with 8 bases between the two germline ends. This CDR3 has 12 residues. The CDR3 region is CASSRQTYGYTF. The CDR3 DNA reads TGTGCCAGTAGTCGACAAACCTATGGCTACACCTTC.

This clone has only a few counts. The rearrangement uses TRBV28 and TRBJ1-5; D gene ambiguous. The germline V and J ends were trimmed by 5 bases and 4 bases, with 9 bases remaining between them. Germline CDR1 is MDHEN and CDR2 is SYDVKM. This CDR3 comprises 13 residues. DNA of the CDR3: TGTGCCAGCAGTACCCGCAATAATCAGCCCCAGCATTTT. Translating it yields CASSTRNNQPQHF.

CDR3 protein: CAWSPGLAVYNEQFF. Written as DNA, the CDR3 is TGTGCCTGGAGCCCGGGACTAGCGGTCTACAATGAGCAGTTCTTC. V is TRBV30 and J is TRBJ2-1, with 11 bases identical to TRBD2. The V segment lost 3 bases and the J segment 3 bases; nucleotides outside the gene matches: 4. The CDR3 covers 15 residues. The germline gives CDR1 GTSNPN, CDR2 SVGIG (reference sequence). Full variable domain (remainder filled in from reference TRBV30 and TRBJ2-1): SQTIHQWPATLVQPVGSPLSLECTVEGTSNPNLYWYRQAAGRGLQLLFYSVGIGQISSEVPQNLSASRPQDRQFILSSKKLLLSDSGFYLCAWSPGLAVYNEQFFGPGTRLTVL.

Here the CDR3 DNA reads TGTGCCAGCAGTGCGTTAGGGTCTGGAAACACCATATATTTT. Translation gives CASSALGSGNTIYF. The rearrangement uses TRBV2 and TRBJ1-3, with D uncertain. The CDR3 totals 14 residues. In germline, CDR1 is SNHLY, CDR2 FYNNEI. V lost 4 bases and J lost 1, with 8 bases in between. Full variable domain (rest looked up from reference TRBV2 and TRBJ1-3): EPEVTQTPSHQVTQMGQEVILRCVPISNHLYFYWYRQILGQKVEFLVSFYNNEISEKSEIFDDQFSVERPDGSNFTLKIRSTKLEDSAMYFCASSALGSGNTIYFGEGSWLTVV.

The rearrangement joins TRBV19 to TRBJ1-6; a weak D match, TRBD1 (5 bases). Trimming removed 8 bases from V and 8 bases from J, with 16 bases in between. The CDR3 consists of 14 residues. The V gene's germline CDR1 is LNHDA and CDR2 SQIVND (reference sequence). CDR3 bases: TGTGCCAGTCGGGACCATTCCGCCTATTCACCCCTCCACTTT. It translates to CASRDHSAYSPLHF.

This clone was seen once. The chain links TRBV27 to TRBJ2-3, with a possible D match to TRBD1 (6 bases). CDR3 size: 12 residues. The V gene's germline CDR1 is MNHEY and CDR2 SMNVEV (reference sequence). Trimming took off 3 bases at V and 6 bases at J, with 7 bases between the two ends. The CDR3 sequence: CASSFQGDTQYF. CDR3 DNA: TGTGCCAGCAGTTTCCAGGGGGATACGCAGTATTTT.

The V and J genes are TRBV6-1 and TRBJ1-3, with D unresolved. The CDR3 contains 14 residues. The V end was cut by 1 base, the J end by 4 bases, with 8 bases between. The germline V gene has CDR1 MNHNS and CDR2 SASEGT. CDR3 in amino acids: CASSEGVPGNTIYF. CDR3 nucleotide sequence: TGTGCCAGCAGTGAAGGGGTACCGGGAAACACCATATATTTT.

This clone was found a few times. The CDR3 here is CASTGLTQNTEAFF. The CDR3 nucleotides read TGTGCCAGCACCGGATTAACACAGAACACTGAAGCTTTCTTT. The chain joins TRBV2 to TRBJ1-1; D not resolved. Germline CDR1 and CDR2: SNHLY and FYNNEI. Trimming took off 7 bases at V and 1 base at J, with 13 bases between the two ends. This CDR3 contains 14 residues.

This chain links TRBV6-1 with TRBJ2-3, with D unclear. V lost 4 bases, J lost 2 bases, and 19 bases lay in between. Germline V gives CDR1 MNHNS, CDR2 SASEGT. The length of the CDR3 is 17 residues. The CDR3 sequence: CASSGYGQAYYTDTQYF. CDR3 nucleotides: TGTGCCAGCAGTGGGTACGGGCAGGCCTACTACACAGATACGCAGTATTTT.

This chain uses TRBV28 with TRBJ1-1; TRBD1 matches 7 bases. Germline V gene lookup returns CDR1 MDHEN and CDR2 SYDVKM. Germline trimming cut 2 bases from V and 1 base from J; bases unmatched to any gene: 7. The CDR3 is made up of 16 amino acids. The CDR3 spells CASSLGAGGGNTEAFF. The CDR3 DNA reads TGTGCCAGCAGTTTAGGCGCAGGGGGAGGGAACACTGAAGCTTTCTTT. The variable domain in full, completed from reference TRBV28 and TRBJ1-1, reads DVKVTQSSRYLVKRTGEKVFLECVQDMDHENMFWYRQDPGLGLRLIYFSYDVKMKEKGDIPEGYSVSREKKERFSLILESASTNQTSMYLCASSLGAGGGNTEAFFGQGTRLTVV.

The V call is TRBV25-1, the J call TRBJ1-2, with TRBD1 matching over 7 bases. V dropped 3 bases and J dropped 3; count of bases not matched to a gene: 1. Germline V gene lookup returns CDR1 MGHDK and CDR2 SYGVNS. The CDR3 contains 13 residues. The CDR3 reads CASSEGQYYGYTF. The CDR3 bases are TGTGCCAGCAGTGAGGGACAGTACTATGGCTACACCTTC.

The chain recombines TRBV28 with TRBJ1-5; 11 bases agree with TRBD1. CDR3 size: 16 residues. Germline V gene lookup returns CDR1 MDHEN and CDR2 SYDVKM. With 6 bases clipped from V and 2 bases from J, the junction kept 6 bases outside the gene matches. CDR3 amino acids: CASSPGQGAGNQPQHF. CDR3 nucleotide sequence: TGTGCCAGCAGCCCCGGACAGGGGGCAGGCAATCAGCCCCAGCATTTT.

This clone has only one observation. The chain combines TRBV6-1 with TRBJ1-1, with D perhaps matching TRBD1 (5 bases). This CDR3 region has 15 residues. V gave up 6 bases and J gave up 5 bases, with 19 bases separating them. Germline loops: CDR1 MNHNS, CDR2 SASEGT. CDR3 sequence: CASRPAGGRATEAFF. The CDR3 nucleotides are TGTGCCAGCAGGCCAGCTGGTGGCAGGGCGACTGAAGCTTTCTTT.

This chain joins TRBV6-1 and TRBJ2-3; no definite D call. Germline V lookup: CDR1 MNHNS, CDR2 SASEGT. This CDR3 has 13 residues. CDR3: CSTLEGSTDTQYF. The CDR3 nucleotides are TGTTCCACCTTGGAAGGGAGCACAGATACGCAGTATTTT.